This T cell receptor (beta chain) was obtained from a study of cytomegalovirus exposure and HLA in healthy donors (dated by TCRdb to about 2017). A note on the overall study: An earlier analysis of approximately 600 of the donors reported about 250 Gb of sequence data and approximately 110 million unique TCR beta sequences from 150 million to 200 million T cells. Roughly 300 gigabases of sequencing data and approximately 85 million unique TCR sequences were included in an early release covering about 620 HLA-typed donors. Among the roughly 400 genotyped donors, roughly 80% belonged to the genetic ancestry cluster associated with self-reported Caucasian donors. The aim of the study was to test whether cataloging public T cell receptors could identify signatures of past pathogen exposure. Using immunosequencing, the study profiled T cell repertoires from fewer than 850 subjects and related those repertoires to cytomegalovirus serostatus. Besides the first cohort of some 670 subjects, a separate validation cohort made up of over 100 different subjects was used. To predict cytomegalovirus infection status, the study brought together high-throughput TCR immunosequencing, statistical association of individual TCRs with disease status, and machine learning. In a later analysis, previously published TCR beta repertoires from about 670 donors were re-analyzed and high-resolution HLA genotyping was added so that TCR occurrence patterns could be studied. Rather than using new phenotypic data, the later analysis identified candidate immune exposures from TCR beta sequences and from how often those sequences occurred across donors. An earlier analysis of several hundred of the donors used high-throughput TCR beta sequencing to judge whether each TCR beta V gene segment behaved as functional or pseudogenic. Donor age, sex, ethnicity and CMV serostatus were collected together with the repertoire data. Genome-wide SNP genotypes for about three fifths of the roughly 670 donors were used in a later genetic analysis, which treated that subset as a discovery cohort. Every repertoire in the discovery cohort had been generated on one and the same sequencing platform. HLA typing included class I and class II loci at four-digit resolution. The number of typed donors differed by locus: 629-630 for A, B, C, DRB1 and DQB1; 500 to 550 for DQA1; some 610 for DPA1; and about 450 for DPB1. Several DR-DQ haplotypes were handled as single units for association and clustering, since linkage in the cohort was strong. On average, roughly 250,000 unique TCR beta nucleotide sequences were sequenced per donor among fewer than 500 genotyped donors of the cohort, with around 19% of those sequences being non-productive. The paper as a whole reports these results and caveats: A later analysis found that most CMV-associated TCR beta chains appeared HLA-restricted, with HLA associations seemingly driven largely by CMV exposure. Compared with equally common non-associated chains, HLA-associated TCR beta chains in a later analysis were more clonally expanded and had lower generation probabilities. In an earlier analysis of under 600 of the donors, most TCR beta V segments were observed in productive rearrangements about 90% or about 30% of the time, broadly matching IMGT annotations. Linkage disequilibrium might explain the correlated functional status among segregating V segments, but an unknown experimental factor could not be excluded. Most TCR sequences were observed very rarely across donors, whereas some public TCRs were present in many individuals. The 87-base-pair reads could not distinguish some IMGT-functional V segments, including TRBV6-2 and TRBV6-3, so those segments were excluded. A cluster of highly shared sequence variants was judged likely to represent a technical artifact of the sequencing pipeline. In this cohort, only TCR beta chains were sequenced, and detectable features were limited by the absence of alpha or paired-chain data. When HLA alleles, especially DR and DQ, strongly co-occurred, TCR associations were difficult to assign to individual alleles. Roughly 17 rarely observed V segments, including chromosome 9 orphons, were excluded from the earlier analysis of some 590 of the donors because counts were too low. A later genetic analysis associated a missense DCLRE1C variant with V-gene and J-gene trimming of TCR beta chains, and an independent cohort replicated the association. Compared with the roughly 720-donor mean, donors in an Asian-associated ancestry cluster had fewer N-insertions in productive TCRs, according to a later genetic analysis. For the cohort, immune exposure information was limited to CMV serostatus. Because HLA typing was unavailable for some donors at each locus, only the typed subset was used in association tests. In a later analysis, several top co-occurrence clusters were reported to appear linked to parvovirus B19, influenza, CMV and Epstein-Barr virus. The study listed 150 to 200 TCR beta chains as associated with cytomegalovirus. Sequencing depth was assumed to be roughly uniform across donors in the presence/absence analyses, though that assumption may not hold. The classifier was reported to diagnose cytomegalovirus status with high specificity and sensitivity in both the original and validation cohorts. Three of the identified cytomegalovirus-associated TCR beta chains were confirmed in vitro to be specific for cytomegalovirus antigens. A later analysis associated 15,000 to 20,000 TCR beta sequences with specific HLA alleles at a false discovery rate of 0.05. A later analysis found that TCR association rates varied across HLA loci, with DRB1 alleles showing the most associated TCRs and HLA-C alleles the fewest. The authors suggested that the approach could potentially be extended to other disease states and immunological phenotypes. A further reported finding was that TCR beta sequences accurately predicted the HLA-A and HLA-B alleles for most subjects in the first cohort.

In total, 500 to 700 healthy bone marrow donors made up the cohort. At the time of sampling, all cohort members were nominally healthy, though unrecorded immune exposures were likely present. The donor tested CMV seronegative, placing the donor among the 350 to 400 seronegative members of the cohort. Every donor gave a peripheral blood sample, and the peripheral blood mononuclear cells from that sample were used for TCR beta sequencing. Genomic DNA extraction from the blood cell samples was performed with the Qiagen DNeasy Blood Extraction Kit. Receptor amplification or capture employed the immunoSEQ multiplex PCR assay. For the multiplex PCR, a mixture combining 60 forward primers for TCR Vbeta segments and 13 reverse primers for TCR Jbeta segments was used. The CDR3 region of rearranged TCR beta genes was amplified from genomic DNA with a multiplex PCR assay. The Illumina HiSeq System was used to sequence the amplified TCR beta libraries as 87-base-pair reads. The authors processed their data as follows. A later analysis tallied 70 million to 100 million unique TCR beta chains across the 666 repertoires, and approximately 9.9 million of those chains were shared by two or more donors. Raw reads were error-corrected and collapsed into unique sequences by a nearest-neighbor algorithm in which closely related sequences were merged to remove PCR and sequencing errors. Alignment of CDR3 sequences to IMGT reference sequences was used to assign V, D and J gene segments. For a sequence to be retained, a match of at least six nucleotides was required to both a V gene segment and a J gene segment. A rearrangement counted as productive if the CDR3 had no stop codons and remained in frame with V and J, and every other rearrangement counted as non-productive. CDR3 was defined by IMGT convention, running from the second conserved V-encoded cysteine to the conserved J-encoded phenylalanine. The earlier analysis of a few hundred of the donors excluded any sequence lacking an unambiguous match to a single V gene segment. An earlier analysis of almost 600 of the donors classified V segments as functional when productive rearrangements were above 56.7% and as segregating when the standard deviation between donors was above 5%. A statistical classification framework was built to diagnose cytomegalovirus status from the catalog of TCR beta chain sequences. A later analysis assigned V and J genes by comparing TCR nucleotide sequences with IMGT/GENE-DB human TR gene sequences. A later analysis assigned CDR3 sequences and most-parsimonious VDJ recombination scenarios with the TCRdist pipeline. In a later analysis, each TCR beta chain was defined by its CDR3 amino acid sequence together with its V-gene family, and reads without a unique V-gene family were excluded. A later analysis removed 592 highly shared, low-generation-probability nucleotide sequences to deal with suspected cross-contamination and a sequencing artifact. In a later analysis, a clonal expansion index was calculated for each public chain from normalized within-repertoire ranks of inferred template counts. In a later analysis, generation probabilities were computed using a VDJ recombination model fitted to out-of-frame rearrangements, and the results were checked against IGoR. In a later analysis, hypergeometric tests were used to score TCR-TCR, TCR-HLA and TCR-CMV co-occurrence, with a repertoire-size bias correction applied to TCR pairs. To estimate false discovery rates, a later analysis permuted the HLA or CMV assignments 20 times. In a later analysis, co-occurring TCRs were grouped using DBSCAN, with TCRdist sequence similarity added in when clustering inside HLA-allele-positive subsets. Repertoires with fewer than 30,000 or more than 120,000 public chains, plus five repertoires with anomalous nucleotide sharing, were excluded from co-occurrence clustering. TCRdb obtained this table from immuneACCESS and retained in-frame rearrangements with V and J assigned. These tables miss some clones; where compared with another copy, unresolved V genes account for less than half of the shortfall, and the remainder is unexplained. Clone size and V and J calls were adopted from that table, with D and trimming inferred from the DNA. The table for this sample lists around 120,000 clones; roughly 79% of them were counted only once. The ten largest clones add up to around 1.9% of the sample.

Turning to this clone: Its antigen remains undetermined. No base quality information exists; no much larger clone differs at one position.

Including the terminal cysteine and phenylalanine, the CDR3 comprises 17 residues. The CDR3 DNA has 51 bases and is translated from base 1. As encoded in the germline V gene, CDR1 is SGHTA while CDR2 is FQGNSA. V lost 2 bases and J lost 0 bases; the stretch between them is 14 bases long. Sequenced material: PBMCs. The sequence links TRBV7-2 to TRBJ2-4; too little of a D gene remains to name it. This TCR was sampled from a woman between 45 and 60 years old in good health and CMV-seronegative. The DNA is TGTGCCAGCAGCTTAAGTACAAGACTGCTAGCCAAAAACATTCAGTACTTC. Its translation reads: CASSLSTRLLAKNIQYF.